A selection of T cell receptor beta chains follows, all from one sample in a study of identical twins. TCRdb reprocessed the 5' RACE reads with MiXCR, giving one entry per CDR3 protein. The table has around 280,000 distinct CDR3 sequences, about 8.1% seen once; the top ten hold 2.1%. These data were also filed under a second study, of yellow fever vaccine responses in identical twins.

Material: memory (CD45RO+) T cells sorted from blood. The receptors stem from a woman under 30 in good health. CDR3s include the opening cysteine and the closing phenylalanine or tryptophan. The D gene is left open where the match is weak. The size of a clone is reported for some rows only, either as once, few or many, or as a class for expanded clones.

-	many	TRBV6-5	TRBJ1-6	CASSYYSNSPLHF	TGTGCCAGCAGTTACTATAGTAATTCACCCCTCCACTTT
-	-	TRBV27	TRBJ1-2	CASSLSTRDRSGGYTF	TGTGCCAGCAGTTTATCGACTCGGGACCGCTCAGGTGGCTACACCTTC
TRBD1	-	TRBV11-2	TRBJ2-2	CASSWTGPNTGELFF	TGTGCCAGCAGCTGGACAGGACCGAACACCGGGGAGCTGTTTTTT
TRBD2	few	TRBV20-1	TRBJ2-1	CSARLAGGPNEQFF	TGCAGTGCCAGACTAGCGGGAGGTCCCAATGAGCAGTTCTTC
-	many	TRBV2	TRBJ2-7	CASSGEYEQYF	TGTGCCAGCAGCGGAGAATACGAGCAGTACTTC
TRBD1	-	TRBV10-3	TRBJ1-1	CAIRRTGNMNTEAFF	TGTGCCATCAGGAGGACAGGCAACATGAACACTGAAGCTTTCTTT
TRBD2	many	TRBV5-8	TRBJ2-3	CASSFQLAGTDTQYF	TGTGCCAGCAGCTTTCAACTAGCGGGCACAGATACGCAGTATTTT
-	many	TRBV5-1	TRBJ2-7	CASRTASTYEQYF	TGCGCCAGCAGGACAGCGTCCACCTACGAGCAGTACTTC
-	-	TRBV7-9	TRBJ1-4	CASSFPSGGSTNEKLFF	TGTGCCAGCAGCTTCCCCTCGGGGGGATCAACTAATGAAAAACTGTTTTTT
TRBD2	-	TRBV20-1	TRBJ2-3	CSASGRAGGDTQYF	TGCAGTGCTAGCGGGAGGGCCGGGGGAGATACGCAGTATTTT
-	-	TRBV7-9	TRBJ2-7	CASSLTVNEQYF	TGTGCCAGCAGCTTAACCGTAAACGAGCAGTACTTC
-	many	TRBV6-1	TRBJ2-1	CASSPQGGDYNEQFF	TGTGCCAGCAGTCCACAGGGAGGAGACTACAATGAGCAGTTCTTC
-	few	TRBV12-5	TRBJ1-1	CASGLVKQINTEAFF	TGTGCTAGTGGTTTGGTAAAACAGATTAACACTGAAGCTTTCTTT
-	-	TRBV25-1	TRBJ2-5	CASSLLTDSLGTQYF	TGTGCCAGCAGTCTCCTAACAGACAGCCTTGGGACCCAGTACTTC
TRBD1	few	TRBV12-3/TRBV12-4	TRBJ2-5	CASSTLPPGAGGRETQYF	TGTGCCAGCAGCACCCTACCGCCCGGGGCAGGGGGCCGAGAGACCCAGTACTTC
TRBD1	few	TRBV7-6	TRBJ2-2	CASRLGTENTGELFF	TGTGCCAGCAGATTAGGGACAGAGAACACCGGGGAGCTGTTTTTT
-	-	TRBV5-1	TRBJ1-1	CASSLVGLRGSNTEAFF	TGCGCCAGCAGCTTGGTGGGTTTGAGAGGGTCGAACACTGAAGCTTTCTTT
TRBD2	-	TRBV14	TRBJ2-1	CASSQKVRTSGSEQFF	TGTGCCAGCAGCCAAAAGGTTAGGACTAGCGGGAGTGAGCAGTTCTTC
-	-	TRBV10-3	TRBJ2-3	CAISGDLGTDTQYF	TGTGCCATCAGTGGCGATCTGGGGACAGATACGCAGTATTTT
TRBD2	many	TRBV7-8	TRBJ2-7	CASSLDGGSSYEQYF	TGTGCCAGCAGCTTAGACGGGGGGAGCTCCTACGAGCAGTACTTC
-	few	TRBV20-1	TRBJ2-5	CSARIGGGKETQYF	TGCAGTGCTAGAATAGGGGGTGGAAAAGAGACCCAGTACTTC
TRBD1	few	TRBV6-1	TRBJ1-6	CASRRDRDSPLHF	TGTGCCAGCAGGAGGGACAGGGACTCACCCCTCCACTTT
-	few	TRBV9	TRBJ2-1	CASSPQQGGLVGEQFF	TGTGCCAGCAGCCCCCAACAGGGTGGCCTGGTGGGTGAGCAGTTCTTC
TRBD2	many	TRBV5-5	TRBJ2-7	CASSFLTSGVASSYEQYF	TGTGCCAGCAGCTTCTTGACTAGCGGGGTGGCTAGTTCCTACGAGCAGTACTTC
-	-	TRBV20-1	TRBJ1-2	CSALIGGGIGGYTF	TGCAGTGCTCTAATCGGGGGCGGAATCGGTGGCTACACCTTC
-	many	TRBV20-1	TRBJ1-1	CSARDPDGDIEAFF	TGCAGTGCTAGAGATCCAGACGGGGATATTGAAGCTTTCTTT
TRBD2	many	TRBV7-9	TRBJ2-4	CASAQGGNIQYF	TGTGCCAGCGCTCAGGGAGGGAACATTCAGTACTTC
TRBD1	-	TRBV6-1	TRBJ2-3	CASSLGTGGTDTQYF	TGTGCCAGCAGTCTCGGGACAGGGGGCACAGATACGCAGTATTTT
-	-	TRBV6-5	TRBJ2-1	CASRGPANEQFF	TGTGCCAGCAGGGGCCCAGCCAATGAGCAGTTCTTC
-	many	TRBV9	TRBJ2-3	CASSVLSLRTDTQYF	TGTGCCAGCAGCGTGCTAAGCCTCCGCACAGATACGCAGTATTTT
-	few	TRBV7-2	TRBJ2-3	CASTQRASGTDTQYF	TGTGCCAGCACCCAGAGGGCGAGTGGCACAGATACGCAGTATTTT
TRBD2	few	TRBV3-1	TRBJ2-5	CASSRLAGEETQYF	TGTGCCAGCAGCCGACTAGCGGGGGAAGAGACCCAGTACTTC
-	many	TRBV20-1	TRBJ2-1	CSRTSSGYNEQFF	TGCAGCCGGACGAGTTCGGGCTACAATGAGCAGTTCTTC
-	many	TRBV5-1	TRBJ1-2	CASNPGTETYGYTF	TGCGCCAGCAACCCGGGGACGGAAACTTATGGCTACACCTTC
-	many	TRBV12-3/TRBV12-4	TRBJ1-4	CASSLGEKLFF	TGTGCCAGCAGTTTGGGGGAAAAACTGTTTTTT
-	many	TRBV29-1	TRBJ1-1	CSVAGHSNTEAFF	TGCAGCGTTGCAGGACACTCGAACACTGAAGCTTTCTTT
-	many	TRBV29-1	TRBJ1-1	CSVGRSVGTEAFF	TGCAGCGTTGGAAGATCGGTCGGGACTGAAGCTTTCTTT
-	few	TRBV6-5	TRBJ1-1	CASIWGDGTEAFF	TGTGCCAGCATTTGGGGGGATGGCACTGAAGCTTTCTTT
-	-	TRBV28	TRBJ2-1	CASNRPGAWDNEQFF	TGTGCCAGCAACCGCCCGGGAGCGTGGGACAATGAGCAGTTCTTC
-	few	TRBV7-9	TRBJ2-3	CASSLEGYTDTQYF	TGTGCCAGCAGCTTAGAGGGGTACACAGATACGCAGTATTTT
TRBD2	-	TRBV29-1	TRBJ2-5	CSVDLAGGETQYF	TGCAGCGTTGATTTAGCGGGGGGTGAGACCCAGTACTTC
TRBD1	many	TRBV12-3/TRBV12-4	TRBJ1-3	CASREAGQGGNTIYF	TGTGCCAGCAGGGAGGCTGGACAGGGGGGAAACACCATATATTTT
TRBD2	many	TRBV4-1	TRBJ2-7	CASSQMEGLAGIEQYF	TGCGCCAGCAGCCAGATGGAGGGACTAGCGGGGATTGAGCAGTACTTC
-	many	TRBV24-1	TRBJ2-3	CATSAEGGALDTQYF	TGTGCCACCAGTGCTGAGGGGGGGGCTTTAGATACGCAGTATTTT
-	many	TRBV12-3/TRBV12-4	TRBJ1-1	CASRSPVRGGTEAFF	TGTGCCAGCAGATCCCCCGTTAGGGGGGGCACTGAAGCTTTCTTT
-	many	TRBV29-1	TRBJ2-2	CSVEDTGGPNTGELFF	TGCAGCGTTGAAGATACCGGGGGCCCGAACACCGGGGAGCTGTTTTTT
-	many	TRBV27	TRBJ1-1	CASRGTANTEAFF	TGTGCCAGCAGGGGGACGGCGAACACTGAAGCTTTCTTT